This TCR beta chain was recorded in a study of response to subunit inactivated influenza vaccine. The junction had 5 bases not matched to a gene; V was cut back by 1 base and J by 5 bases. Per the germline V gene, CDR1 is SEHNR and CDR2 is FQNEAQ (reference sequence). The CDR3 is 15 residues long. TCRdb re-called the RT-PCR reads through MiXCR, storing one row per CDR3 protein. The sample lists about 540,000 distinct CDR3 sequences, approximately 22% seen once, with 2.8% in the top ten. These same records also appear under a second study, on T cells expressing NK-cell markers. That report notes: UMI-tagged 5'RACE template switching yielded the TCR beta cDNA. Out of eight donors sequenced, seven tested HCMV-seropositive and the remaining one seronegative. NKG2C+ dominant clonotypes from over 5 donors made up about 1.0-8% of CD8+ T cells. The study did not resolve the HCMV specificity of expanded NKG2C+ T cell clones.

The chain uses TRBV7-9 and TRBJ2-7, with 10 bases matching TRBD1. This receptor was taken from a man aged 45-60 years who received an inactivated influenza vaccine. The sequences come from CD4+ T cells sorted from PBMCs, collected 11 to 12 days after vaccination. The CDR3: CASSLGRTGGDEQYF. The CDR3 DNA sequence: TGTGCCAGCAGCTTAGGAAGGACAGGGGGGGACGAGCAGTACTTC.